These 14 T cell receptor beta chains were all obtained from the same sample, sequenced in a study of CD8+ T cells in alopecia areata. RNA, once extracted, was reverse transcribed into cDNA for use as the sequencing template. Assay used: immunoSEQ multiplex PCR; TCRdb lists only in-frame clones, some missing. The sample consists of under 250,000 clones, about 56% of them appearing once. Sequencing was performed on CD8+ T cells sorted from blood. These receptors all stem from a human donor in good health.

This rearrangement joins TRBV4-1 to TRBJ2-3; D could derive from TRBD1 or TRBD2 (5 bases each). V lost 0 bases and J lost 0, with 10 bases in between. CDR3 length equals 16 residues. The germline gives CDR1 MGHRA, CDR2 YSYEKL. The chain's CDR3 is CASSQDGTRSTDTQYF. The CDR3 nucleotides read TGCGCCAGCAGCCAAGATGGGACCCGCAGCACAGATACGCAGTATTTT.

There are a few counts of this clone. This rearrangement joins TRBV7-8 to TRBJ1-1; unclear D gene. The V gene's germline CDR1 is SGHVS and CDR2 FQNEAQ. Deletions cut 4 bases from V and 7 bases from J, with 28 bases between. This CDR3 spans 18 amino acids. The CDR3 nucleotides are TGTGCCAGCAGCTCCGGGAGCCCGGCAACAATCAGGTGGATTGAAGCTTTCTTT. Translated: CASSSGSPATIRWIEAFF. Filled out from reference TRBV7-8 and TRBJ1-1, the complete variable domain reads GAGVSQSPRYKVAKRGQDVALRCDPISGHVSLFWYQQALGQGPEFLTYFQNEAQLDKSGLPSDRFFAERPEGSVSTLKIQRTQQEDSAVYLCASSSGSPATIRWIEAFFGQGTRLTVV.

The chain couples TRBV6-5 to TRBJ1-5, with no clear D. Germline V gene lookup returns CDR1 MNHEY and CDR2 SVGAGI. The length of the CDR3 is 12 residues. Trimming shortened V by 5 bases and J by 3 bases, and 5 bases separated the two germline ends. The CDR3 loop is CASSGPNQPQHF. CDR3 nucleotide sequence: TGTGCCAGCAGTGGCCCCAATCAGCCCCAGCATTTT.

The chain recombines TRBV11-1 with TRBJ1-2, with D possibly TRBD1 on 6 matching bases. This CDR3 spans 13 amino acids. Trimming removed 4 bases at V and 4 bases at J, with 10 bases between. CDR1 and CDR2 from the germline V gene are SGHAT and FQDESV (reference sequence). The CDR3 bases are TGTGCCAGCAGCTCCGGACAGACCTATGGCTACACCTTC. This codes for CASSSGQTYGYTF. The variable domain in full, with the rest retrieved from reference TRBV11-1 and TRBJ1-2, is EAEVAQSPRYKITEKSQAVAFWCDPISGHATLYWYRQILGQGPELLVQFQDESVVDDSQLPKDRFSAERLKGVDSTLKIQPAELGDSAMYLCASSSGQTYGYTFGSGTRLTVV.

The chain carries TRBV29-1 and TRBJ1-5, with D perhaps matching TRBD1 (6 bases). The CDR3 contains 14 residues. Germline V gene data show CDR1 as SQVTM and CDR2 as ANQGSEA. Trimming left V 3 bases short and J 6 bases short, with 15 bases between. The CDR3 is CSVELSGEGQPQHF. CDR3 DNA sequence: TGCAGCGTTGAGCTCTCAGGGGAGGGTCAGCCCCAGCATTTT.

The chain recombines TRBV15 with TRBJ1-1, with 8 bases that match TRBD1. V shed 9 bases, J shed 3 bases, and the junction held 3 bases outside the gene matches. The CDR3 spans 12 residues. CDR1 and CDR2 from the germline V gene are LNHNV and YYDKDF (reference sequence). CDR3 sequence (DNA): TGTGCCACTGGGACAGGATACACTGAAGCTTTCTTT. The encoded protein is CATGTGYTEAFF.

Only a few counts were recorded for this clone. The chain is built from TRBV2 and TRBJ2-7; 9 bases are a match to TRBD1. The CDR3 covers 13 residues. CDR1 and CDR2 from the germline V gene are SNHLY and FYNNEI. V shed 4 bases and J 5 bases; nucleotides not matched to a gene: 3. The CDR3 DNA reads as TGTGCCAGCAGTGGGACAGGGGCGAACGAGCAGTACTTC. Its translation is CASSGTGANEQYF.

In DNA, the CDR3 is TGTGCCAGCAGATCCGGGACAAGACACACTGAAGCTTTCTTT. It specifies CASRSGTRHTEAFF. The rearrangement links TRBV25-1 to TRBJ1-1, with a possible D match to TRBD1 (6 bases). This CDR3 comprises 14 residues. Germline CDR1 is MGHDK and CDR2 is SYGVNS. Trimming removed 6 bases at V and 3 bases at J, with 14 bases between.

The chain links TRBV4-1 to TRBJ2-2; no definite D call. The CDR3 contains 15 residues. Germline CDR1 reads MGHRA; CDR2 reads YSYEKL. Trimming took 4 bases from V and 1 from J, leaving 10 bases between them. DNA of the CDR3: TGCGCCAGCAGCCCGAGTTCAATGAACACCGGGGAGCTGTTTTTT. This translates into CASSPSSMNTGELFF.

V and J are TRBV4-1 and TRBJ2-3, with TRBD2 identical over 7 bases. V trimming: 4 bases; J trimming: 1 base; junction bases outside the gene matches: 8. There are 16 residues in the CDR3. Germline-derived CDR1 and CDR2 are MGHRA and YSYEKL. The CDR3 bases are TGCGCCAGCAGCCGACGGGCCGCGGGGGGCACAGATACGCAGTATTTT. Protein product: CASSRRAAGGTDTQYF.

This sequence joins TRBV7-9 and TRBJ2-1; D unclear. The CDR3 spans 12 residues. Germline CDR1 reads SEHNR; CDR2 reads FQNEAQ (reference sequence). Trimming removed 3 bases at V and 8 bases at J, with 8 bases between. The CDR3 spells CASSFMQDEQFF. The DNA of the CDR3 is TGTGCCAGCAGCTTCATGCAGGATGAGCAGTTCTTC.

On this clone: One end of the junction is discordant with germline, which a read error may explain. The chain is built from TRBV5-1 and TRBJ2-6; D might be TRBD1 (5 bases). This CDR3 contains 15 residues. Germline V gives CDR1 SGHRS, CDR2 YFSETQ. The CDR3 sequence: CASSPDSTGANVLTF. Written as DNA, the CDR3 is TGCGCCAGCAGCCCAGACAGTACTGGTGCCAACGTCCTGACTTTC.

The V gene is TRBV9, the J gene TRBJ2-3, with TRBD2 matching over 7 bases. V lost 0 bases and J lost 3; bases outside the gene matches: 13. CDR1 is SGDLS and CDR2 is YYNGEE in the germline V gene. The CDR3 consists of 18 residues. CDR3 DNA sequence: TGTGCCAGCAGCGTAGCGGCGGGCGGGGGAATCCCTACAGATACGCAGTATTTT. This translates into CASSVAAGGGIPTDTQYF.

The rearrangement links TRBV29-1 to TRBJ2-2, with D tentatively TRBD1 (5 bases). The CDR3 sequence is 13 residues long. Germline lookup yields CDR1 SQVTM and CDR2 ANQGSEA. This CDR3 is CSSAQGNTGELFF. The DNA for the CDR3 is TGCAGTTCTGCCCAGGGGAACACCGGGGAGCTGTTTTTT.